Following are 23 T cell receptor beta chains from one sample sequenced in a study of T cell changes during pregnancy in multiple sclerosis. Method: immunoSEQ multiplex PCR; TCRdb's copy keeps in-frame clones and lacks some. The repertoire holds under 30,000 clones, approximately 91% seen once, with 6% to 7% in the top ten. The sequencing here drew on CD8+ T cells from peripheral blood mononuclear cells, taken after pregnancy. These receptors all come from a female donor with multiple sclerosis, enrolled in a pregnancy study.

This chain uses TRBV30 with TRBJ2-1; the match to TRBD1 covers 9 bases. V shed 3 bases, J shed 8 bases, and the junction held 5 bases outside the gene matches. Germline CDR1 and CDR2: GTSNPN and SVGIG (reference sequence). This CDR3 is 13 amino acids long. The CDR3 DNA reads TGTGCCTGGAGCGACGGGACAGGGCATGAGCAGTTCTTC. Its translation: CAWSDGTGHEQFF.

The chain employs TRBV14 and TRBJ2-2; TRBD1 is a possible D gene (9 bases). CDR1 is SGHDN, CDR2 FVKESK, per germline. Trimming left V 3 bases short and J 3 bases short, with 17 bases between. This CDR3 comprises 17 residues. The CDR3 DNA is TGTGCCAGCAGCCAGTTAGCGGGACAGGGTCACACCGGGGAGCTGTTTTTT. The encoded protein is CASSQLAGQGHTGELFF.

The chain combines TRBV7-9 with TRBJ2-7, with no clear D. The CDR3 sequence is 14 residues long. CDR1 and CDR2 (germline): SEHNR, FQNEAQ (reference sequence). The V end lost 0 bases, the J end lost 2 bases, and 8 bases lay between the germline ends. Written as DNA, the CDR3 is TGTGCCAGCAGCTTAGCAAGCCCCACCTACGAGCAGTACTTC. Translating gives CASSLASPTYEQYF.

This sequence joins TRBV7-3 and TRBJ1-1, with 7 bases matching TRBD1. After removal of 1 base from V and 7 bases from J, the junction contained 3 bases not matched to a gene. This CDR3 contains 13 residues. Germline-derived CDR1 and CDR2 are SGHTA and FQGTGA. CDR3 amino acids: CASSLMRDSEAFF. As DNA, the CDR3 is TGTGCCAGCAGCTTAATGAGGGACAGTGAAGCTTTCTTT. The whole variable domain, filled in from reference TRBV7-3 and TRBJ1-1, reads GAGVSQTPSNKVTEKGKYVELRCDPISGHTALYWYRQSLGQGPEFLIYFQGTGAADDSGLPNDRFFAVRPEGSVSTLKIQRTERGDSAVYLCASSLMRDSEAFFGQGTRLTVV.

The rearrangement uses TRBV2 and TRBJ2-1, with D possibly being TRBD2 (5 bases). There are 14 residues in the CDR3. Germline assignment: CDR1 SNHLY and CDR2 FYNNEI. Trimming pared 7 bases from V and 5 bases from J, leaving 15 bases between. The CDR3 region is CASTARQRNNEQFF. CDR3 DNA sequence: TGTGCCAGCACAGCCAGGCAGCGGAACAATGAGCAGTTCTTC.

This chain links TRBV29-1 with TRBJ2-7; D perhaps matches TRBD2 (5 bases). Germline-derived CDR1 and CDR2 are SQVTM and ANQGSEA. With 6 bases removed from V and 0 bases from J, the gap between germline ends came to 27 bases. This CDR3 has 18 residues. This CDR3 reads CSVMGRGTVSEPSYEQYF. CDR3 bases: TGCAGCGTCATGGGCCGGGGAACTGTAAGCGAACCCTCCTACGAGCAGTACTTC.

V usage is TRBV27 and J usage is TRBJ1-5; D gene uncertain. The V and J ends lost 4 bases and 0 bases respectively, with 13 bases between them. CDR1 is MNHEY and CDR2 is SMNVEV in the germline V gene (reference sequence). This CDR3 contains 16 residues. Written as DNA, the CDR3 is TGTGCCAGCAGTTCACTCAGCGATCTTAGCAATCAGCCCCAGCATTTT. Translated: CASSSLSDLSNQPQHF.

This chain uses TRBV29-1 with TRBJ2-1, with TRBD1 matching 8 bases. The trim removed 6 bases at V and 5 bases at J, leaving 6 bases unmatched. The germline CDR1 and CDR2 sequences are SQVTM and ANQGSEA. The CDR3 extends over 13 amino acids. In DNA, the CDR3 is TGCAGCGTACAGGGGGGATCGGACAATGAGCAGTTCTTC. As protein: CSVQGGSDNEQFF.

The chain carries TRBV28 and TRBJ1-6; TRBD1 aligns across 7 bases. The length of the CDR3 is 15 residues. With V trimmed by 7 bases and J by 5 bases, 8 bases remained unmatched. The germline gives CDR1 MDHEN, CDR2 SYDVKM. CDR3 loop: CASTKGDSDNSPLHF. The CDR3 nucleotides are TGTGCCAGCACCAAGGGGGACAGCGATAATTCACCCCTCCACTTT. Filled out from reference TRBV28 and TRBJ1-6, the complete variable domain reads DVKVTQSSRYLVKRTGEKVFLECVQDMDHENMFWYRQDPGLGLRLIYFSYDVKMKEKGDIPEGYSVSREKKERFSLILESASTNQTSMYLCASTKGDSDNSPLHFGNGTRLTVT.

The chain is built from TRBV11-2 and TRBJ2-1; no clear D. Germline CDR1 and CDR2: SGHAT and FQNNGV. The length of the CDR3 is 13 residues. V dropped 7 bases and J dropped 5 bases, with 12 bases sitting between them. The CDR3 sequence is CASTSGRNNEQFF. The DNA of the CDR3 is TGTGCCAGCACCTCAGGTAGGAACAATGAGCAGTTCTTC.

The chain employs TRBV10-3 and TRBJ2-1; TRBD2 matches at 12 bases. J lost 4 bases, V lost 8 bases, and 3 bases had no gene match. The CDR3 totals 14 residues. Germline CDR1 ENHRY, CDR2 SYGVKD. This chain's CDR3 is CAIAGTSGYNEQFF. In nucleotides, the CDR3 is TGTGCCATCGCCGGGACTAGCGGGTACAATGAGCAGTTCTTC.

The chain links TRBV18 to TRBJ2-7; perhaps TRBD2 as D (5 bases). This CDR3 spans 16 amino acids. Trimming took off 2 bases at V and 4 bases at J, with 18 bases between the two ends. The germline V gene has CDR1 KGHSH and CDR2 LQKENI. The CDR3 coding sequence is TGTGCCAGCTCACCAGAGGGTACTCCGGTGTCGTACGAGCAGTACTTC. As protein: CASSPEGTPVSYEQYF.

CDR3 in DNA: TGTGCCAGTGCCCCTAGCGGGGCCAATGAGCAGTTCTTC. It codes for CASAPSGANEQFF. The rearrangement joins TRBV19 to TRBJ2-1; 9 positions agree with TRBD2. J was trimmed by 6 bases and V by 8 bases; bases with no gene match: 5. The CDR3 covers 13 residues. Germline V CDR1 and CDR2: LNHDA, SQIVND (reference sequence).

J is TRBJ1-5 and V is TRBV9; 10 nucleotides line up with TRBD1. V dropped 4 bases and J dropped 7; count of bases not matched to a gene: 17. This CDR3 has 18 amino acids. Germline CDR1 SGDLS, CDR2 YYNGEE. For the CDR3, the DNA is TGTGCCAGCAGCCCAGGGGGGTGGGACAGGGGTATAAGGCAGCCCCAGCATTTT. It is translated as CASSPGGWDRGIRQPQHF. Full variable domain (rest looked up from reference TRBV9 and TRBJ1-5): DSGVTQTPKHLITATGQRVTLRCSPRSGDLSVYWYQQSLDQGLQFLIQYYNGEERAKGNILERFSAQQFPDLHSELNLSSLELGDSALYFCASSPGGWDRGIRQPQHFGDGTRLSIL.

The rearrangement joins TRBV28 to TRBJ2-7; weak D call: TRBD1 (5 bases). Per germline, CDR1 MDHEN and CDR2 SYDVKM. The V end lost 3 bases, the J end lost 5 bases, and 14 bases lay between the germline ends. This CDR3 is built from 14 residues. CDR3 amino acids: CASSFKGLLHEQYF. In nucleotides, the CDR3 is TGTGCCAGCAGTTTCAAGGGGCTGCTTCACGAGCAGTACTTC.

This clone was seen a handful of times. V usage is TRBV4-3 and J usage is TRBJ2-3, with 7 bases that match TRBD2. The CDR3 has 17 residues. Germline CDR1 LGHNA, CDR2 YSLEER. With V trimmed by 0 bases and J by 1 base, 7 bases remained unmatched. The CDR3 here is CASSQDLGGRGTDTQYF. The CDR3 bases are TGCGCCAGCAGCCAAGATCTGGGAGGGAGAGGCACAGATACGCAGTATTTT.

This chain joins TRBV6-4 and TRBJ2-1, with 8 bases fitting TRBD2. J lost 6 bases, V lost 0 bases, and 4 bases had no gene match. The germline V gene has CDR1 MRHNA and CDR2 SNTAGT. The CDR3 runs to 15 residues. CDR3 DNA sequence: TGTGCCAGCAGTGACTCTTCGGGGACTAGCAATGAGCAGTTCTTC. Encoded protein: CASSDSSGTSNEQFF.

CDR3 residues: CATRGKRESVETQYF. The CDR3 region has the DNA TGTGCCACTCGAGGGAAGCGGGAGTCGGTAGAGACCCAGTACTTC. The chain joins TRBV15 to TRBJ2-5; 8 bases match TRBD2. The CDR3 extends over 15 amino acids. V was pared by 9 bases and J by 4 bases, with 13 bases of the junction left unmatched. From germline, CDR1 is LNHNV and CDR2 YYDKDF (reference sequence). Variable domain in full (rest from reference TRBV15 and TRBJ2-5): DAMVIQNPRYQVTQFGKPVTLSCSQTLNHNVMYWYQQKSSQAPKLLFHYYDKDFNNEADTPDNFQSRRPNTSFCFLDIRSPGLGDTAMYLCATRGKRESVETQYFGPGTRLLVL.

V usage is TRBV20-1 and J usage is TRBJ2-7; D gene ambiguous. Trimming shortened V by 0 bases and J by 4 bases, and 4 bases separated the two germline ends. The CDR3 length is 11 residues. CDR1 and CDR2 from the germline V gene are DFQATT and SNEGSKA (reference sequence). Here the CDR3 DNA reads TGCAGTGCTAGAGATTATTACGAGCAGTACTTC. It translates to CSARDYYEQYF.

The chain couples TRBV9 to TRBJ2-7, with D tentatively TRBD1 (5 bases). Germline CDR1 reads SGDLS; CDR2 reads YYNGEE. Trimming cost V 0 bases and J 6 bases, with 13 bases left between them. The CDR3 has 14 amino acids. For the CDR3, the DNA is TGTGCCAGCAGCGTAGATCACAGGTCTTTCGAGCAGTACTTC. Amino acids: CASSVDHRSFEQYF.

The J gene is TRBJ2-2, the V gene TRBV9; D uncertain. V lost 1 base to trimming and J lost 6 bases, with 7 bases between them. CDR3 length equals 13 residues. Germline CDR1 SGDLS, CDR2 YYNGEE. The CDR3: CASSVISAGELFF. CDR3 nucleotide sequence: TGTGCCAGCAGCGTAATTTCGGCCGGGGAGCTGTTTTTT.

The chain links TRBV4-1 to TRBJ2-7; D gene unclear. CDR1 and CDR2 (germline): MGHRA, YSYEKL. The ends were cut back, 0 bases at V and 2 bases at J, with 8 bases in the middle. The CDR3 runs 14 residues. CDR3 residues: CASSQEAGTYEQYF. CDR3 DNA sequence: TGCGCCAGCAGCCAAGAAGCAGGCACCTACGAGCAGTACTTC.

The rearrangement uses TRBV27 and TRBJ2-3, with D uncertain. Trimming removed 6 bases from V and 0 bases from J, with 7 bases in between. The germline gives CDR1 MNHEY, CDR2 SMNVEV (reference sequence). This CDR3 is built from 13 residues. In DNA form, the CDR3 reads TGTGCCAGCAGCTATACTAGCACAGATACGCAGTATTTT. This gives the protein CASSYTSTDTQYF.